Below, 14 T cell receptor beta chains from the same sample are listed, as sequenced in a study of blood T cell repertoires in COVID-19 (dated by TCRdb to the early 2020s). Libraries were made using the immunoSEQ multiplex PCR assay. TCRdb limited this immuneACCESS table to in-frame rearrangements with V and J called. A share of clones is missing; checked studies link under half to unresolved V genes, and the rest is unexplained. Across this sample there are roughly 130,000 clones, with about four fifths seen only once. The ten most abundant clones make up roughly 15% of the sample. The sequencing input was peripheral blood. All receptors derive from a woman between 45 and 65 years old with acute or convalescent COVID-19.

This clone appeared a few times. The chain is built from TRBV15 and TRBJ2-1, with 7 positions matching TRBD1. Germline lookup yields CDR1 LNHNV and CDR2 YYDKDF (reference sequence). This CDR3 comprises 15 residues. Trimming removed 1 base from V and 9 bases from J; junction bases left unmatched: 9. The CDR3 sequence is CATSRAGGSEGEQFF. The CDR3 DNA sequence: TGTGCCACCAGCAGAGCAGGGGGAAGTGAAGGTGAGCAGTTCTTC.

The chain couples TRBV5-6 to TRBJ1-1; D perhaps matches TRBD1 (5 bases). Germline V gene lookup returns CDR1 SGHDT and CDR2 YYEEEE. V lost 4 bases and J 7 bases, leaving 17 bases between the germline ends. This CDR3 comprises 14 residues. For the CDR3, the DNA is TGTGCCAGCAGCCCCGCGGGGGGGTCGGGTGAAGCTTTCTTT. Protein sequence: CASSPAGGSGEAFF.

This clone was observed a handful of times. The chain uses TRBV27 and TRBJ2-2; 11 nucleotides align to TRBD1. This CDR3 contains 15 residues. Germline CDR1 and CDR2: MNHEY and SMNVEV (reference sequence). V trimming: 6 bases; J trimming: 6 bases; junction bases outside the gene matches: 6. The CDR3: CASRPGQGAAGELFF. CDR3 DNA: TGTGCCAGCAGACCAGGACAGGGGGCAGCCGGGGAGCTGTTTTTT.

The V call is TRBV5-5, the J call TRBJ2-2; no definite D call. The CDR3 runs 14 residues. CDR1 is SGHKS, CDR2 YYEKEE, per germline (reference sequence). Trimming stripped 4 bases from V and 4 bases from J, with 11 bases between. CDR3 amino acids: CASSPRVGTGELFF. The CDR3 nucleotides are TGTGCCAGCAGCCCTCGCGTCGGCACCGGGGAGCTGTTTTTT.

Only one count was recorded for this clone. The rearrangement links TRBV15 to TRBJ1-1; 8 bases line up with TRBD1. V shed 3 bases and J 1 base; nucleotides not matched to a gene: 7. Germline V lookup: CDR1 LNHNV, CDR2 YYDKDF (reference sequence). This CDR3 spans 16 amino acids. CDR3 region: CATSRGTGTGNTEAFF. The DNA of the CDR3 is TGTGCCACCAGCAGGGGCACCGGGACAGGGAACACTGAAGCTTTCTTT.

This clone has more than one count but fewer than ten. CDR3 bases: TGTGCCAGCAGCTTGGCTGGGCCCGGGGCCAACGTCCTGACTTTC. This gives the protein CASSLAGPGANVLTF. The rearrangement links TRBV5-4 to TRBJ2-6; D gene unclear. The V end lost 0 bases, the J end lost 4 bases, and 8 bases lay between the germline ends. Germline CDR1 SGHNT, CDR2 YYREEE (reference sequence). The CDR3 totals 15 residues.

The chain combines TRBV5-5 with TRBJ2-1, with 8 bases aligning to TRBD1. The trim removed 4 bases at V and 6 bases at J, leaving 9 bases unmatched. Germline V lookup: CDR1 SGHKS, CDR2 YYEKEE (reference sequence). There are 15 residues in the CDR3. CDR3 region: CASSLGQGLLNEQFF. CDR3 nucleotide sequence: TGTGCCAGCAGCCTCGGACAGGGCCTCCTCAATGAGCAGTTCTTC.

In nucleotides, the CDR3 is TGTGCCAGCAGTCCGAACCCCGGGACAGCCTATGGCTACACCTTC. It specifies CASSPNPGTAYGYTF. This rearrangement joins TRBV27 to TRBJ1-2, with TRBD1 matching 7 bases. The germline V gene encodes CDR1 MNHEY and CDR2 SMNVEV (reference sequence). V was pared by 5 bases and J by 4 bases, with 10 bases of the junction left unmatched. The CDR3 length is 15 residues.

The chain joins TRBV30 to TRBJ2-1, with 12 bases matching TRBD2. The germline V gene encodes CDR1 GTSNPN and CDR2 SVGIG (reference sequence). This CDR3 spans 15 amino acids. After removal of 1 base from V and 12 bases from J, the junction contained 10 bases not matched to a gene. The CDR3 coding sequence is TGTGCCTGGAGTGGACTAGCGGGGGTAGAGGGTGGGCAGTTCTTC. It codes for CAWSGLAGVEGGQFF.

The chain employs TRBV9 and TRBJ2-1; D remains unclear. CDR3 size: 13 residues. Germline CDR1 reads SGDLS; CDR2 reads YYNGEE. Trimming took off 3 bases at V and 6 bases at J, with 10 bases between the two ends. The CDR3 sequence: CASSGQVSNEQFF. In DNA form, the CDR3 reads TGTGCCAGCAGCGGGCAGGTCAGCAATGAGCAGTTCTTC. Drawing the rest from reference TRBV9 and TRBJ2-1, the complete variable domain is DSGVTQTPKHLITATGQRVTLRCSPRSGDLSVYWYQQSLDQGLQFLIQYYNGEERAKGNILERFSAQQFPDLHSELNLSSLELGDSALYFCASSGQVSNEQFFGPGTRLTVL.

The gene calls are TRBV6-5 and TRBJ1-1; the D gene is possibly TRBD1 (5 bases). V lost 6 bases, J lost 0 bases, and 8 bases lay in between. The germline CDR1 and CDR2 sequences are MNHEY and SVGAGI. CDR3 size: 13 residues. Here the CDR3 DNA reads TGTGCCAGCAGGGGGACTCTGAACACTGAAGCTTTCTTT. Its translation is CASRGTLNTEAFF.

This CDR3 reads CASSQELPSGGGYEQYF. In DNA, the CDR3 is TGTGCCAGCAGCCAAGAGCTACCTTCAGGGGGAGGCTACGAGCAGTACTTC. This chain uses TRBV3-1 (or the pseudogene TRBV3-2) with TRBJ2-7; D might be TRBD1 (7 bases). The CDR3 consists of 17 residues. The V end lost 0 bases, the J end lost 3 bases, and 18 bases lay between the germline ends. CDR1 and CDR2 (germline): LGHDT, YNNKEL (reference sequence).

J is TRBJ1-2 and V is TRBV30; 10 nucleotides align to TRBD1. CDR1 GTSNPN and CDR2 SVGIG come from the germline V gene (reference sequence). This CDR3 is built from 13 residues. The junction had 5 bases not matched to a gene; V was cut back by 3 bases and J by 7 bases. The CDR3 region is CAWSGTGASGYTF. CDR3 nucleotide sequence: TGTGCCTGGAGCGGGACAGGGGCAAGTGGCTACACCTTC.

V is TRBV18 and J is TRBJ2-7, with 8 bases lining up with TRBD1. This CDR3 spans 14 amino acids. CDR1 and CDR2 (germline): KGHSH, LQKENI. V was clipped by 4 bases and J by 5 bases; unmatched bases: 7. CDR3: CASSLRTGNHEQYF. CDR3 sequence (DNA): TGTGCCAGCTCACTACGGACAGGGAACCACGAGCAGTACTTC. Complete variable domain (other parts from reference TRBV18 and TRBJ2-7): NAGVMQNPRHLVRRRGQEARLRCSPMKGHSHVYWYRQLPEEGLKFMVYLQKENIIDESGMPKERFSAEFPKEGPSILRIQQVVRGDSAAYFCASSLRTGNHEQYFGPGTRLTVT.